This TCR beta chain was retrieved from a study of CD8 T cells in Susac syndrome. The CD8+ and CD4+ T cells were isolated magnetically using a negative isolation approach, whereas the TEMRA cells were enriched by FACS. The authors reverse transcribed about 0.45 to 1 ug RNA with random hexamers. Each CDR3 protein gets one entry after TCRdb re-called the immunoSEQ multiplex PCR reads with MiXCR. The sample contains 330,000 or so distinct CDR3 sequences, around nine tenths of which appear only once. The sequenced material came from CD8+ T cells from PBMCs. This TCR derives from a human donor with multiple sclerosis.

The CDR3 spells CASSQGLGGSYEQYF. For the CDR3, the DNA is TGCGCCAGCAGCCAAGGGCTGGGGGGGAGCTACGAGCAGTACTTC. The rearrangement uses TRBV4-1 and TRBJ2-7, with TRBD2 identical over 7 bases. The germline gives CDR1 MGHRA, CDR2 YSYEKL. The V gene end was trimmed by 1 base and the J gene end by 3 bases; junction bases not matched to a gene: 6. This CDR3 contains 15 residues.